This T cell receptor beta chain was documented in a study of cytomegalovirus exposure and HLA in healthy donors (dated by TCRdb to 2017 to 2019). Background for the entire study: In an earlier analysis of approximately 500 of the donors, about 260 Gb of sequence data and some 100 million unique TCR beta sequences from about 179 million T cells were reported. In addition to the first cohort of 666 subjects, a separate validation cohort of approximately 130 different subjects was used. Class I and class II HLA loci were covered by the typing at four-digit resolution. A later genetic analysis took genome-wide SNP genotypes for about three fifths of the 666 donors and used that subset as a discovery cohort. Donor age, sex, ethnicity and CMV serostatus were compiled together with the repertoire data. Among the roughly 370 genotyped donors, under 90% belonged to the genetic ancestry cluster associated with self-reported Caucasian donors. In the later analysis, no new phenotypic data were used to find candidate immune exposures; instead, reliance was placed on TCR beta sequences and their occurrence across donors. The study was designed to test whether signatures of past pathogen exposure could be identified by cataloging public T cell receptors. An earlier analysis of around 640 of the donors used high-throughput TCR beta sequencing to judge whether each TCR beta V gene segment behaved as functional or pseudogenic. Roughly five DR-DQ haplotypes were treated as single units for association and clustering because of strong linkage in the cohort. Among under 450 genotyped donors of the cohort, an average of 235,054 unique TCR beta nucleotide sequences were sequenced per donor, roughly 18% of them non-productive. Around 320 gigabases of sequencing data and approximately 85 million unique TCR sequences were included in an early release covering 550 to 650 HLA-typed donors. Using immunosequencing, the study profiled T cell repertoires from approximately 700 subjects and related those repertoires to cytomegalovirus serostatus. To predict cytomegalovirus infection status, the study brought together high-throughput TCR immunosequencing, statistical association of individual TCRs with disease status, and machine learning. All discovery cohort repertoires had been generated using a single sequencing platform. The number of donors typed differed by locus, with roughly 620-630 for A, B, C, DRB1 and DQB1, around 560 for DQA1, some 570 for DPA1, and some 450 for DPB1. In a later analysis, previously published TCR beta repertoires from more than 500 donors were re-analyzed and high-resolution HLA genotyping was added so that TCR occurrence patterns could be studied.

CDR1 and CDR2 are drawn from the germline V gene: SNHLY, FYNNEI. The CDR3 goes from the cysteine to the phenylalanine over 15 residues. The sequence is cut down to CDR3 DNA, 45 bases in frame from base 1. Germline trimming amounts to 4 bases on V and 6 bases on J, with 6 as the count of junction bases outside the gene matches. Points the paper makes about the study in general: A later genetic analysis reported fewer N-insertions in productive TCRs among donors in an Asian-associated ancestry cluster than the roughly 670-donor mean. A later analysis found that most CMV-associated TCR beta chains appeared HLA-restricted, with HLA associations seemingly driven largely by CMV exposure. A further reported finding was that TCR beta sequences accurately predicted the HLA-A and HLA-B alleles for most subjects in the first cohort. In a later analysis, HLA-associated TCR beta chains showed more clonal expansion and lower generation probabilities than non-associated chains that were equally common. An association between a missense DCLRE1C variant and V-gene and J-gene trimming of TCR beta chains was found in a later genetic analysis and replicated in an independent cohort. While some public TCRs were present in many individuals, most TCR sequences turned up only very rarely across donors. Several of the top co-occurrence clusters appeared to be linked to parvovirus B19, influenza, CMV and Epstein-Barr virus, according to a later analysis. Roughly 17 rarely observed V segments, including chromosome 9 orphons, were excluded from the earlier analysis of approximately 500 of the donors because counts were too low. Three of the identified cytomegalovirus-associated TCR beta chains were confirmed in vitro to be specific for cytomegalovirus antigens. A total of fewer than 200 TCR beta chains were listed by the study as associated with cytomegalovirus. Linkage disequilibrium might explain the correlated functional status among segregating V segments, but an unknown experimental factor could not be ruled out. Cytomegalovirus status was reported to be diagnosed by the classifier with high specificity and sensitivity in both the original and validation cohorts. In an earlier analysis of fewer than 750 of the donors, most TCR beta V segments were observed in productive rearrangements about 90% or about 30% of the time, broadly matching IMGT annotations. When HLA alleles, especially DR and DQ, strongly co-occurred, attributing TCR associations to individual alleles was difficult. The presence/absence analyses assumed that sequencing depth was roughly uniform across donors, and that assumption may not be true. Immune exposure information for the cohort was limited to CMV serostatus. In this cohort, only TCR beta chains were sequenced, and detectable features were limited by the absence of alpha or paired-chain data. Specific HLA alleles were associated with 18,000 or so TCR beta sequences at a false discovery rate of 0.05 in a later analysis. The sequencing pipeline was judged likely to have produced a cluster of highly shared sequence variants as a technical artifact. Some IMGT-functional V segments, including TRBV6-2 and TRBV6-3, could not be told apart with the 87-base-pair reads, so those segments were excluded. It was suggested by the authors that the approach could potentially be generalized to other disease states and immunological phenotypes. Because HLA typing was unavailable for some donors at each locus, only the typed subset was used in association tests. In a later analysis, the rate of TCR association differed among HLA loci, with DRB1 alleles having the most associated TCRs and HLA-C alleles having the fewest.

Details on this clone: It has no known antigen specificity. No qualities accompany the bases; no much larger clone lies one base away.

The cohort was made up of 500 to 800 healthy bone marrow donors. At the time of sampling, every cohort member was nominally healthy, though immune exposures that went unrecorded were likely present. The donor tested CMV seronegative and was one of the 352 seronegative cohort members. A peripheral blood sample was collected from each donor, and TCR beta sequencing was performed on peripheral blood mononuclear cells. Genomic DNA was extracted from the blood cell samples with the Qiagen DNeasy Blood Extraction Kit. The library came from the immunoSEQ multiplex PCR assay. A mixture of 60 forward primers for TCR Vbeta segments and 13 reverse primers for TCR Jbeta segments was used in the multiplex PCR. A multiplex PCR assay on genomic DNA amplified the CDR3 region of rearranged TCR beta genes. On the Illumina HiSeq System, the amplified TCR beta libraries were sequenced as 87-base-pair reads. The published analysis was carried out like this. Across the 500 to 750 repertoires, a later analysis counted 80 million or so unique TCR beta chains, approximately 12 million of which were shared by at least two donors. Raw reads were error-corrected and collapsed into unique sequences with a nearest-neighbor algorithm that merged closely related sequences to remove PCR and sequencing errors. V, D and J gene segments were assigned by aligning CDR3 sequences to IMGT reference sequences. Each retained sequence needed at least a six-nucleotide match to both a V gene segment and a J gene segment. Rearrangements were classified as productive when the CDR3 lacked stop codons and remained in frame with V and J, and all other rearrangements were classified as non-productive. Following IMGT convention, CDR3 was defined as the stretch from the second conserved V-encoded cysteine up to the conserved J-encoded phenylalanine. The earlier analysis of 450 to 750 of the donors excluded any sequence lacking an unambiguous match to a single V gene segment. In an earlier analysis of 587 of the donors, V segments were called functional above 56.7% productive rearrangements and were called segregating when the between-donor standard deviation exceeded 5%. A statistical classification framework was built to diagnose cytomegalovirus status from the catalog of TCR beta chain sequences. A later analysis assigned V and J genes by comparing TCR nucleotide sequences with IMGT/GENE-DB human TR gene sequences. In a later analysis, CDR3 sequences and most-parsimonious VDJ recombination scenarios were assigned using the TCRdist pipeline. A later analysis defined each TCR beta chain by its CDR3 amino acid sequence plus V-gene family, and excluded reads lacking a unique V-gene family. In a later analysis, 550 to 650 highly shared, low-generation-probability nucleotide sequences were removed to address suspected cross-contamination and a sequencing artifact. A later analysis calculated a clonal expansion index for each public chain from normalized within-repertoire ranks of inferred template counts. In a later analysis, generation probabilities were computed with a VDJ recombination model fitted to out-of-frame rearrangements, and the resulting probabilities were checked against IGoR. In a later analysis, TCR-TCR, TCR-HLA and TCR-CMV co-occurrence was scored with hypergeometric tests, and a repertoire-size bias correction was applied to TCR pairs. A later analysis estimated false discovery rates by permuting HLA or CMV assignments 20 times. In a later analysis, co-occurring TCRs were grouped using DBSCAN, with TCRdist sequence similarity added in when clustering inside HLA-allele-positive subsets. Co-occurrence clustering excluded repertoires with fewer than 30,000 or more than 120,000 public chains, plus five with anomalous nucleotide sharing. The clones in this table, taken by TCRdb from immuneACCESS, are in-frame only. Not every clone is retained; where verified, under half of the shortfall comes from an unresolved V gene, and the cause of the rest is unknown. V and J calls and clone size are as listed in that table; D and trimming were resolved from the DNA. The sample table shows about 160,000 clones, and approximately 78% are seen once. In total, the top ten clones hold less than 2% of the sample.

Sample: PBMCs. The V and J genes are TRBV2 and TRBJ1-6, and 7 bases in between align with TRBD1. This sequence originates from a woman aged 18-35 years in good health and CMV-seronegative. The nucleotide sequence reads TGTGCCAGCAGTGTGTCGGGACAGTCTAATTCACCCCTCCACTTT. The translation is CASSVSGQSNSPLHF.